These 24 T cell receptor beta chains originate from one sample sequenced in a study of T cells expressing NK-cell markers. After re-calling the 5' RACE reads, TCRdb lists one entry per CDR3 protein, DNA absent. The sample table sets out 350,000 to 500,000 distinct CDR3 sequences. Sequenced: blood T cells: a sorted CD56 or NKG2C T cell subset, CD4+ or CD8+ T cells, or bulk PBMC T cells (not recorded which). The receptor source for this set is a woman aged 18-70 years in good health.

The V and J genes are TRBV15 and TRBJ2-3; without DNA, the TCRdb call of TRBD1 cannot be checked. The germline V gene has CDR1 LNHNV and CDR2 YYDKDF (reference sequence). This CDR3 contains 16 residues. The chain's CDR3 is CATSRAGPGATDTQYF. The full variable domain, in which reference TRBV15 and TRBJ2-3 provide the parts outside the CDR3, is DAMVIQNPRYQVTQFGKPVTLSCSQTLNHNVMYWYQQKSSQAPKLLFHYYDKDFNNEADTPDNFQSRRPNTSFCFLDIRSPGLGDTAMYLCATSRAGPGATDTQYFGPGTRLTVL.

V is TRBV7-3 and J is TRBJ2-7; no DNA is available, so the TRBD1 call from TCRdb remains unchecked. Germline V gene sequence: CDR1 SGHTA, CDR2 FQGTGA. This CDR3 has 13 residues. CDR3 amino acids: CASSFSRADEQYF.

The V call is TRBV28, the J call TRBJ2-1; TCRdb picks TRBD2, but there is no DNA to check that call. Germline values: CDR1 MDHEN, CDR2 SYDVKM. This CDR3 comprises 15 residues. CDR3 amino acids: CASSFLAGTYNEQFF.

The rearrangement joins TRBV15 to TRBJ2-1. Germline CDR1 LNHNV, CDR2 YYDKDF (reference sequence). The CDR3 spans 14 residues. The CDR3 loop is CATSREDGYNEQFF.

The V gene is TRBV20-1, the J gene TRBJ2-3. The CDR3 runs 13 residues. Germline CDR1 DFQATT, CDR2 SNEGSKA (reference sequence). The CDR3 is CSYPRFGTDTQYF.

The chain links TRBV12-3 or TRBV12-4 to TRBJ1-1; as DNA is missing, the TRBD1 call by TCRdb cannot be tested. This CDR3 contains 13 residues. The CDR3 region is CASSSFRATEAFF.

The genes are TRBV20-1 and TRBJ2-7; there is no DNA to check the TCRdb D call of TRBD1. The CDR3 extends over 12 amino acids. Germline V gives CDR1 DFQATT, CDR2 SNEGSKA (reference sequence). The CDR3 loop is CSAREGRREQYF.

The J gene is TRBJ1-5, the V gene TRBV20-1; TCRdb proposes TRBD1, but this gene call is untestable without DNA. Germline V gene data show CDR1 as DFQATT and CDR2 as SNEGSKA (reference sequence). The CDR3 length is 14 residues. CDR3 in amino acids: CSAMDRADNQPQHF.

CDR3 in amino acids: CASSLGWGGEQFF. The chain links TRBV7-9 to TRBJ2-1; TCRdb designates TRBD1, a call that cannot be tested without DNA. CDR3 length: 13 residues. CDR1 is SEHNR, CDR2 FQNEAQ, per germline (reference sequence).

This sequence joins TRBV7-3 and TRBJ2-5; checking the TCRdb D call of TRBD1 is not possible without DNA. This CDR3 has 14 residues. CDR1 SGHTA and CDR2 FQGTGA come from the germline V gene. The CDR3 spells CASSPGGSKETQYF.

V is TRBV7-2 and J is TRBJ1-3. The CDR3 is 15 amino acids. CDR1 and CDR2 from the germline V gene are SGHTA and FQGNSA. CDR3 residues: CASSLRGPSGNTIYF.

The chain links TRBV12-3 or TRBV12-4 to TRBJ2-3; there is no DNA to check the TCRdb D call of TRBD1. There are 13 residues in the CDR3. The CDR3 loop is CAISGGAADTQYF.

The V call is TRBV6-5, the J call TRBJ2-5; the D call of TRBD1 rests on TCRdb alone, since no DNA is present to check it. The CDR3 has 14 amino acids. The germline V gene has CDR1 MNHEY and CDR2 SVGAGI. CDR3 protein: CASSYSSGIETQYF.

The rearrangement links TRBV28 to TRBJ2-1. Germline V gene data show CDR1 as MDHEN and CDR2 as SYDVKM. The CDR3 spans 14 residues. The CDR3 loop is CASRQHPDYNEQFF. Full variable domain (missing parts from reference TRBV28 and TRBJ2-1): DVKVTQSSRYLVKRTGEKVFLECVQDMDHENMFWYRQDPGLGLRLIYFSYDVKMKEKGDIPEGYSVSREKKERFSLILESASTNQTSMYLCASRQHPDYNEQFFGPGTRLTVL.

The chain carries TRBV5-1 and TRBJ2-2; TCRdb calls TRBD2, which cannot be checked without DNA. The germline CDR1 and CDR2 sequences are SGHRS and YFSETQ. The CDR3 sequence is 13 residues long. The CDR3 is CASSTGGPGELFF.

The genes are TRBV6-5 and TRBJ1-6. The CDR3 has 12 amino acids. CDR1 and CDR2 (germline): MNHEY, SVGAGI. The CDR3 loop reads CASTTRGSPLHF.

The CDR3 region is CASSPQALGAYEQYF. The chain recombines TRBV7-2 with TRBJ2-7; the TRBD1 assignment by TCRdb is unverifiable without DNA. The CDR3 extends over 15 amino acids. Germline V CDR1 and CDR2: SGHTA, FQGNSA.

The chain uses TRBV12-3 or TRBV12-4 and TRBJ1-5; without DNA, the TCRdb call of TRBD1 cannot be checked. There are 13 residues in the CDR3. The CDR3 protein is CASARQEDQPQHF.

J is TRBJ2-5 and V is TRBV10-3; the D gene TCRdb calls, TRBD1, cannot be checked with no DNA. The CDR3 consists of 16 residues. Germline loops: CDR1 ENHRY, CDR2 SYGVKD. The CDR3 sequence: CAISGPGRRTQETQYF.

The chain couples TRBV7-7 to TRBJ2-5; the D call from TCRdb, TRBD1, cannot be confirmed without DNA. The CDR3 runs 13 residues. Germline V gene data show CDR1 as SSHAT and CDR2 as FNYEAQ (reference sequence). CDR3: CASSGHRGETQYF.

The CDR3: CASSFKAAAGGVQETQYF. The chain is built from TRBV11-1 and TRBJ2-5; checking the TCRdb D call of TRBD2 is not possible without DNA. From germline, CDR1 is SGHAT and CDR2 FQDESV (reference sequence). This CDR3 comprises 18 residues.

The CDR3 region is CASSLAPGSGHNEQFF. This chain uses TRBV7-2 with TRBJ2-1; TCRdb returns TRBD1, unconfirmable since there is no DNA. The CDR3 runs to 16 residues. The germline gives CDR1 SGHTA, CDR2 FQGNSA.

This chain links TRBV12-3 or TRBV12-4 with TRBJ1-5. The CDR3 is 12 residues long. CDR3 in amino acids: CASSYPSQPQHF.

This chain links TRBV7-2 with TRBJ1-1. The CDR3 consists of 11 residues. Germline CDR1 and CDR2: SGHTA and FQGNSA. CDR3 amino acids: CASSFSTEAFF.